These 11 T cell receptor beta chains were sequenced from one sample in a study of cytotoxic CD8 clonotypes in ibrutinib-treated CLL. This table comes from immunoSEQ multiplex PCR, and its TCRdb copy is limited to in-frame clones, with some not included. Of 150,000 to 200,000 clones in the sample, 70% to 90% are singletons; the top ten hold around 2.7%. The specimen was PBMCs, collected at disease progression, from a patient treated with ibrutinib. The origin of the receptors is a human donor with chronic lymphocytic leukemia.

This clone is a singleton in its sample. This chain uses TRBV7-9 with TRBJ1-4; 8 bases are shared with TRBD1. The V gene's germline CDR1 is SEHNR and CDR2 FQNEAQ (reference sequence). The CDR3 extends over 14 amino acids. The ends lost 1 base at V and 10 bases at J; junction bases unmatched: 5. The CDR3, as DNA: TGTGCCAGCAGCTTAGTCAATACAGGGGGAAAACTGTTTTTT. Translation: CASSLVNTGGKLFF.

This sequence joins TRBV9 and TRBJ2-7, with D possibly called TRBD1 or TRBD2 (5 bases each). The CDR3 is made up of 14 amino acids. Germline CDR1 SGDLS, CDR2 YYNGEE. V was shortened by 0 bases and J by 2 bases, with 9 bases between the two germline ends. CDR3 DNA sequence: TGTGCCAGCAGCGTAGATTGGGACGCCTACGAGCAGTACTTC. Translation gives CASSVDWDAYEQYF.

V is TRBV5-1 and J is TRBJ1-2; D remains ambiguous. V was clipped by 0 bases and J by 3 bases, with 6 bases between them. The CDR3 runs to 13 residues. Germline V gene data show CDR1 as SGHRS and CDR2 as YFSETQ. CDR3 protein: CASSLGGDYGYTF. In DNA, the CDR3 is TGCGCCAGCAGCTTGGGGGGAGACTATGGCTACACCTTC.

The genes are TRBV9 and TRBJ1-2, with TRBD1 identical over 7 bases. V trimming: 7 bases; J trimming: 3 bases; junction bases outside the gene matches: 3. There are 12 residues in the CDR3. Germline values: CDR1 SGDLS, CDR2 YYNGEE. CDR3: CASGGGYYGYTF. CDR3 DNA: TGTGCCAGCGGAGGGGGCTACTATGGCTACACCTTC.

J is TRBJ2-7 and V is TRBV7-9; weak D call: TRBD1 (5 bases). The CDR3 spans 14 residues. The V and J ends lost 8 bases and 4 bases respectively, with 18 bases between them. Germline-derived CDR1 and CDR2 are SEHNR and FQNEAQ (reference sequence). The CDR3: CASSVGQGSYEQYF. DNA of the CDR3: TGTGCCAGCTCGGTCGGGCAGGGTTCATACGAGCAGTACTTC. Supplemented by reference TRBV7-9 and TRBJ2-7, the full variable domain reads DTGVSQNPRHKITKRGQNVTFRCDPISEHNRLYWYRQTLGQGPEFLTYFQNEAQLEKSRLLSDRFSAERPKGSFSTLEIQRTEQGDSAMYLCASSVGQGSYEQYFGPGTRLTVT.

There are a few counts of this clone. The J gene is TRBJ2-5, the V gene TRBV19; no definite D call. There are 13 residues in the CDR3. V was pared by 4 bases and J by 5 bases, with 11 bases between. Germline V gene sequence: CDR1 LNHDA, CDR2 SQIVND (reference sequence). CDR3 residues: CASSKAMWETQYF. As DNA, the CDR3 is TGTGCCAGTAGTAAGGCTATGTGGGAGACCCAGTACTTC.

The chain couples TRBV9 to TRBJ1-1; D might be TRBD1 (6 bases). The CDR3 length is 17 residues. Trimming shortened V by 4 bases and J by 0 bases, and 19 bases separated the two germline ends. The germline V gene encodes CDR1 SGDLS and CDR2 YYNGEE. CDR3 loop: CASSPRWGEGVNTEAFF. DNA for the CDR3: TGTGCCAGCAGCCCCCGATGGGGTGAGGGGGTGAACACTGAAGCTTTCTTT.

The V and J genes are TRBV15 and TRBJ2-1; 7 bases agree with TRBD2. Unmatched junction bases numbered 6, after V lost 3 bases and J lost 4 bases. Germline V lookup: CDR1 LNHNV, CDR2 YYDKDF (reference sequence). The CDR3 consists of 15 residues. The CDR3 coding sequence is TGTGCCACCAGCAGGAAGGCTAGCGGTTACAATGAGCAGTTCTTC. Residues: CATSRKASGYNEQFF.

The DNA of the CDR3 is TGCGCCAGCAGCCAATCGACACTAGCGGGAGGGGGCGATACGCAGTATTTT. As protein: CASSQSTLAGGGDTQYF. The chain has TRBV4-3 and TRBJ2-3; 13 bases map to TRBD2. Germline V lookup: CDR1 LGHNA, CDR2 YSLEER. With V trimmed by 2 bases and J by 6 bases, 8 bases remained unmatched. This CDR3 is built from 17 residues.

This chain links TRBV15 with TRBJ1-5, with 11 bases identical to TRBD1. V gave up 3 bases and J gave up 1 base; unmatched junction bases: 2. The CDR3 contains 16 residues. In germline, CDR1 is LNHNV, CDR2 YYDKDF (reference sequence). CDR3 in DNA: TGTGCCACCAGCAGCGGACAGGGGGCCAGCAATCAGCCCCAGCATTTT. Protein product: CATSSGQGASNQPQHF. Filled out from reference TRBV15 and TRBJ1-5, the complete variable domain reads DAMVIQNPRYQVTQFGKPVTLSCSQTLNHNVMYWYQQKSSQAPKLLFHYYDKDFNNEADTPDNFQSRRPNTSFCFLDIRSPGLGDTAMYLCATSSGQGASNQPQHFGDGTRLSIL.

In this sample, this clone turned up once. The gene calls are TRBV18 and TRBJ2-2, with D perhaps TRBD2 (6 bases). The V end lost 3 bases, the J end lost 2 bases, and 10 bases lay between the germline ends. Looked up from germline, CDR1 is KGHSH and CDR2 is LQKENI. The CDR3 runs 15 residues. The DNA of the CDR3 is TGTGCCAGCTCACCTCGGGGGACCAACACCGGGGAGCTGTTTTTT. Amino acid sequence: CASSPRGTNTGELFF.